The rows below give T cell receptor beta chains drawn from one sample of a study of cytomegalovirus exposure and HLA in healthy donors. Clones were read by immunoSEQ multiplex PCR, and TCRdb kept only the in-frame ones, dropping some. This sample has some 140,000 clones, with 65% to 70% found just once. Sequenced input: PBMCs. All receptors derive from a human donor in good health. The CDR3 runs from the conserved cysteine through the conserved F or W. A D gene is named only where the DNA matches it firmly. Expanded clones are given a class, and other clones once, few, many or no size at all.

j_gene: TRBJ2-7
v_gene: TRBV2
abundance: .
d_gene: .
CDR3nt: TGTGCCAGCAGTTCAGGGGGGACCTTCGGTGAGCAGTACTTC
CDR3aa: CASSSGGTFGEQYF

j_gene: TRBJ2-1
v_gene: TRBV27
abundance: .
d_gene: TRBD2
CDR3nt: TGTGCCAGCAGTCTATCGGGACTAGAGTCAATCTACAATGAGCAGTTCTTC
CDR3aa: CASSLSGLESIYNEQFF

j_gene: TRBJ2-7
v_gene: TRBV4-1
abundance: .
d_gene: TRBD2
CDR3nt: TGCGCCAGCAGCCAAGTCCTTCTTCGGCAGCGGGGATACGAGCAGTACTTC
CDR3aa: CASSQVLLRQRGYEQYF

j_gene: TRBJ2-5
v_gene: TRBV28
abundance: .
d_gene: .
CDR3nt: TGTGCCAGCAGTACCAGGCTACAAGAGACCCAGTACTTC
CDR3aa: CASSTRLQETQYF

j_gene: TRBJ1-4
v_gene: TRBV2
abundance: .
d_gene: TRBD1
CDR3nt: TGTGCCACCAGGGACAGTGCTAATGAAAAACTGTTTTTT
CDR3aa: CATRDSANEKLFF

j_gene: TRBJ2-5
v_gene: TRBV7-2
abundance: few
d_gene: .
CDR3nt: TGTGCCAGCAGCTTAGGAGCTCGGACTCCTCAAGAGACCCAGTACTTC
CDR3aa: CASSLGARTPQETQYF

j_gene: TRBJ2-7
v_gene: TRBV29-1
abundance: .
d_gene: TRBD2
CDR3nt: TGCAGCGTTGAACTACTAGCGGGGACCTACGAGCAGTACTTC
CDR3aa: CSVELLAGTYEQYF

j_gene: TRBJ2-5
v_gene: TRBV7-8
abundance: .
d_gene: TRBD1
CDR3nt: TGTGCCAGCAGCCAAGGGACAGGGGGCCCGGAGACCCAGTACTTC
CDR3aa: CASSQGTGGPETQYF

j_gene: TRBJ2-3
v_gene: TRBV14
abundance: .
d_gene: .
CDR3nt: TGTGCCAGCAGCCGAGCGACAGTTACGCAGTATTTT
CDR3aa: CASSRATVTQYF

j_gene: TRBJ2-7
v_gene: TRBV28
abundance: .
d_gene: .
CDR3nt: TGTGCCAGCAGTCCTCCTGGTAACAGGGAGTCCCACGAGCAGTACTTC
CDR3aa: CASSPPGNRESHEQYF

j_gene: TRBJ2-7
v_gene: TRBV6-1
abundance: few
d_gene: TRBD2
CDR3nt: TGTGCCAGCAGTGGCGGGACTACCTACGAGCAGTACTTC
CDR3aa: CASSGGTTYEQYF

j_gene: TRBJ2-1
v_gene: TRBV19
abundance: .
d_gene: TRBD2
CDR3nt: TGTGCCAGTAGCCATGGACTAGCGGGAGTTGGGTACAATGAGCAGTTCTTC
CDR3aa: CASSHGLAGVGYNEQFF

j_gene: TRBJ2-1
v_gene: TRBV15
abundance: .
d_gene: .
CDR3nt: TGTGCCACCAGCAGAGAGGTGCGGGGGCCCCTAAAAAACAATGAGCAGTTCTTC
CDR3aa: CATSREVRGPLKNNEQFF

j_gene: TRBJ1-4
v_gene: TRBV6-6
abundance: .
d_gene: TRBD1
CDR3nt: TGTGCCAGCAGTCATCAGACAGGGGGGGACGAAAAACTGTTTTTT
CDR3aa: CASSHQTGGDEKLFF

j_gene: TRBJ2-3
v_gene: TRBV5-1
abundance: .
d_gene: TRBD2
CDR3nt: TGCGCCAGCAGCTTGGACCGCGGGAGCCCAGATACGCAGTATTTT
CDR3aa: CASSLDRGSPDTQYF

j_gene: TRBJ2-5
v_gene: TRBV5-1
abundance: .
d_gene: TRBD1
CDR3nt: TGCGCCAGCAGCGCGTCGACAGGGGAGGAGGGGACCCAGTACTTC
CDR3aa: CASSASTGEEGTQYF

j_gene: TRBJ2-1
v_gene: TRBV7-7
abundance: .
d_gene: .
CDR3nt: TGTGCTAGCGGACAGGAGGCTACCAACAGGCAGTTCTTC
CDR3aa: CASGQEATNRQFF

j_gene: TRBJ1-1
v_gene: TRBV28
abundance: .
d_gene: TRBD1
CDR3nt: TGTGCCAGCAGTTTAGTAAATAGGGGGCTGGTGGAGGCTGAAGCTTTCTTT
CDR3aa: CASSLVNRGLVEAEAFF

j_gene: TRBJ2-7
v_gene: TRBV7-2
abundance: .
d_gene: TRBD2
CDR3nt: TGTGCCAGCAGCTTAAGACTAGCGGTCCCAAGGTACTTC
CDR3aa: CASSLRLAVPRYF

j_gene: TRBJ2-7
v_gene: TRBV6-5
abundance: .
d_gene: TRBD2
CDR3nt: TGTGCCAGCAGTTACTCGCAACTAGCGGGAGGTTACGAGCAGTACTTC
CDR3aa: CASSYSQLAGGYEQYF

j_gene: TRBJ2-1
v_gene: TRBV7-3
abundance: few
d_gene: .
CDR3nt: TGTGCCAGCAGCCTAGAGAGGGGGAGGGCCAGGAATGAGCAGTTCTTC
CDR3aa: CASSLERGRARNEQFF

j_gene: TRBJ2-1
v_gene: TRBV14
abundance: few
d_gene: .
CDR3nt: TGTGCCAGCAGCCAGGGAGGGTTCCTCCAGGGGAATTTTGAGCAGTTCTTC
CDR3aa: CASSQGGFLQGNFEQFF

j_gene: TRBJ2-7
v_gene: TRBV19
abundance: .
d_gene: TRBD1
CDR3nt: TGTGCCAGTAGTACTGCAGGGGGTTACGAGCAGTACTTC
CDR3aa: CASSTAGGYEQYF

j_gene: TRBJ2-1
v_gene: TRBV19
abundance: .
d_gene: TRBD2
CDR3nt: TGTGCCAGTAGTATAACGGGACTAGGGGAGGATGAGCAGTTCTTC
CDR3aa: CASSITGLGEDEQFF

j_gene: TRBJ2-3
v_gene: TRBV5-6
abundance: .
d_gene: TRBD1
CDR3nt: TGTGCCAGCAGCCTTCCCGGGACAGGGAACACAGATACGCAGTATTTT
CDR3aa: CASSLPGTGNTDTQYF

j_gene: TRBJ2-3
v_gene: TRBV23-1
abundance: .
d_gene: .
CDR3nt: TGCGCCACCACTGGGGGGTTTTCGGATACAGATACGCAGTATTTT
CDR3aa: CATTGGFSDTDTQYF

j_gene: TRBJ2-2
v_gene: TRBV5-1
abundance: once
d_gene: TRBD2
CDR3nt: TGCGCCAGCAGATCTAGCGGGTTGTTGGGTGCCGGGGAGCTGTTTTTT
CDR3aa: CASRSSGLLGAGELFF

j_gene: TRBJ1-5
v_gene: TRBV4-1
abundance: few
d_gene: TRBD1
CDR3nt: TGCGCCAGCAGCCAAGGGGGGACAGTTTATAGCAATCAGCCCCAGCATTTT
CDR3aa: CASSQGGTVYSNQPQHF

j_gene: TRBJ2-3
v_gene: TRBV5-4
abundance: once
d_gene: .
CDR3nt: TGTGCCAGCAGCTTGCTCAGCGGCACAGATACGCAGTATTTT
CDR3aa: CASSLLSGTDTQYF

j_gene: TRBJ2-1
v_gene: TRBV5-1
abundance: .
d_gene: TRBD2
CDR3nt: TGCGCCAGCAGCTTTACTAGCGGGATAAGGGATGAGCAGTTCTTC
CDR3aa: CASSFTSGIRDEQFF

j_gene: TRBJ2-1
v_gene: TRBV28
abundance: .
d_gene: TRBD2
CDR3nt: TGTGCCAGCAGTTCCCCCGGGACTAGCGATACCTACAATGAGCAGTTCTTC
CDR3aa: CASSSPGTSDTYNEQFF

j_gene: TRBJ1-2
v_gene: TRBV4-1
abundance: .
d_gene: .
CDR3nt: TGCGCCAGCAGCCAAGTATTGAGGGGGACGGAAAACTATGGCTACACCTTC
CDR3aa: CASSQVLRGTENYGYTF

j_gene: TRBJ2-2
v_gene: TRBV5-6
abundance: .
d_gene: .
CDR3nt: TGTGCCAGCAGCTACGGTGTGACTAGAGATACCGGGGAGCTGTTTTTT
CDR3aa: CASSYGVTRDTGELFF

j_gene: TRBJ2-7
v_gene: TRBV15
abundance: .
d_gene: TRBD2
CDR3nt: TGTGCCACCAGCAGAGGGGAGGGTTGGGACGAGCAGTACTTC
CDR3aa: CATSRGEGWDEQYF

j_gene: TRBJ2-6
v_gene: TRBV19
abundance: .
d_gene: .
CDR3nt: TGTGCCAGTAGTCATACGGGGGACGGGGCCAACGTCCTGACTTTC
CDR3aa: CASSHTGDGANVLTF

j_gene: TRBJ2-2
v_gene: TRBV6-4
abundance: .
d_gene: .
CDR3nt: TGTGCCAGCGGGCGGGACCCGACCACCGGGGAGCTGTTTTTT
CDR3aa: CASGRDPTTGELFF

j_gene: TRBJ2-1
v_gene: TRBV18
abundance: once
d_gene: TRBD2
CDR3nt: TGTGCCAGCTCACCATCGGGACTAGCGTCCAATGAGCAGTTCTTC
CDR3aa: CASSPSGLASNEQFF

j_gene: TRBJ2-7
v_gene: TRBV11-3
abundance: .
d_gene: TRBD1
CDR3nt: TGTGCCAGCAGCTTAGGAGGGACAGGGGGCAAAATGCAGTACTTC
CDR3aa: CASSLGGTGGKMQYF

j_gene: TRBJ1-4
v_gene: TRBV4-1
abundance: .
d_gene: TRBD1
CDR3nt: TGCGCCAGCAGCCAAGATAGGGACAGGGCCGAAAAACTGTTTTTT
CDR3aa: CASSQDRDRAEKLFF

j_gene: TRBJ1-2
v_gene: TRBV6-1
abundance: .
d_gene: .
CDR3nt: TGTGCCAGCAGTGTGACAGACGGCTATGGCTACACCTTC
CDR3aa: CASSVTDGYGYTF

j_gene: TRBJ1-1
v_gene: TRBV7-8
abundance: .
d_gene: TRBD1
CDR3nt: TGTGCCAGCAGCTCCCAGGGGGTTGCGAACACTGAAGCTTTCTTT
CDR3aa: CASSSQGVANTEAFF

j_gene: TRBJ1-2
v_gene: TRBV28
abundance: few
d_gene: .
CDR3nt: TGTGCCAGCAGTTCCTCCGCAGGGGCGGATGGCTACACCTTC
CDR3aa: CASSSSAGADGYTF

j_gene: TRBJ2-2
v_gene: TRBV10-1
abundance: .
d_gene: TRBD2
CDR3nt: TGCGCCAGCAGTGACAGACCCGGGACTAGCGGGAGGGCCCCCGGGGAGCTGTTTTTT
CDR3aa: CASSDRPGTSGRAPGELFF

j_gene: TRBJ1-1
v_gene: TRBV19
abundance: once
d_gene: TRBD1
CDR3nt: TGTGCCAGCATGGACAGGGGACATGCTTTCTTT
CDR3aa: CASMDRGHAFF